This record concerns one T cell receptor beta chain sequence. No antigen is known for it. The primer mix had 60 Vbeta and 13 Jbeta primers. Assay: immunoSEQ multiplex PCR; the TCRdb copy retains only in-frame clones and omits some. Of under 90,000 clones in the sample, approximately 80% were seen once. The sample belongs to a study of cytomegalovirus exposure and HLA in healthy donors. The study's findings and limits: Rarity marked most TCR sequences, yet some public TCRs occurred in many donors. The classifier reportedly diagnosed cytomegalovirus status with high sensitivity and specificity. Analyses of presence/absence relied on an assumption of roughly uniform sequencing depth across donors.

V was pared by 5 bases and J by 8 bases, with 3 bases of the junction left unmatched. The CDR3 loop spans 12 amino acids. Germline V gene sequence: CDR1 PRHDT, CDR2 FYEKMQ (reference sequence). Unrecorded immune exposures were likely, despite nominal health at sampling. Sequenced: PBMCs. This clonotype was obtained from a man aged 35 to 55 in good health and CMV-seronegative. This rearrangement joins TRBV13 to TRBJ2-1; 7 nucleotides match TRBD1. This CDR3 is CASSPDRDEQFF. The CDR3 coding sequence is TGTGCCAGCAGCCCCGACAGGGATGAGCAGTTCTTC.